These 30 T cell receptor beta chains share one sample of origin, sequenced in a study of type 1 and type 2 diabetes patients. Amplification started from genomic DNA. Amplification of the beta chain CDR3 used 30 forward and 13 reverse multiplex primers. One entry per CDR3 protein results from TCRdb running MiXCR on the multiplex PCR reads. This table has 250,000 to 300,000 distinct CDR3 sequences, more than 40% appearing once. Sequenced sample: peripheral blood mononuclear cells (PBMCs). The receptor set was obtained from a man between 18 and 35 years old with type 2 diabetes.

This sequence joins TRBV5-1 and TRBJ2-3; 8 bases match TRBD1. Germline values: CDR1 SGHRS, CDR2 YFSETQ. V shed 3 bases and J 2 bases; nucleotides not matched to a gene: 5. CDR3 size: 15 residues. The CDR3 nucleotides read TGCGCCAGCAGCTACCGGGACAGGCACACAGATACGCAGTATTTT. Its protein product is CASSYRDRHTDTQYF.

The chain has TRBV15 and TRBJ1-4, with D maybe TRBD1 (5 bases). V lost 3 bases and J 4 bases, leaving 12 bases between the germline ends. Germline V gives CDR1 LNHNV, CDR2 YYDKDF (reference sequence). This CDR3 has 15 amino acids. CDR3 region: CATSSADSINEKLFF. DNA of the CDR3: TGTGCCACCAGCAGTGCCGACAGTATTAATGAAAAACTGTTTTTT.

Note on this clonotype: A much larger clone sits a single nucleotide away, making a read error possible. The chain recombines TRBV15 with TRBJ1-4; TRBD1 agrees at 9 bases. Germline-derived CDR1 and CDR2 are LNHNV and YYDKDF (reference sequence). The CDR3 is 14 amino acids. CDR3 loop: CAASPGTGSEKLFF. The CDR3 nucleotides are TGTGCCGCCAGCCCCGGGACAGGGAGTGAAAAACTGTTTTTT.

V and J are TRBV30 and TRBJ2-2, with D hard to call. Germline V gene data show CDR1 as GTSNPN and CDR2 as SVGIG (reference sequence). Trimming removed 5 bases at V and 3 bases at J, with 13 bases between. The CDR3 consists of 14 residues. Here the CDR3 reads CAWQSEIYTGELFF. As DNA, the CDR3 is TGTGCCTGGCAGTCAGAGATCTACACCGGGGAGCTGTTTTTT.

The CDR3 DNA reads TGTGCCAGCAGCTTAGAGGGAAGGGGGACTGAAGCTTTCTTT. Encoded protein: CASSLEGRGTEAFF. The chain combines TRBV11-2 with TRBJ1-1; possible D gene TRBD1, 6 bases. Looked up from germline, CDR1 is SGHAT and CDR2 is FQNNGV. This CDR3 is built from 14 residues. V was clipped by 0 bases and J by 5 bases, with 10 bases between them.

This clonotype was counted a few times. This chain connects TRBV20-1 to TRBJ2-3; D is undetermined. CDR1 and CDR2 (germline): DFQATT, SNEGSKA (reference sequence). The CDR3 has 16 residues. V was pared by 0 bases and J by 2 bases, with 15 bases between. CDR3 DNA: TGCAGTGCTAGAGATCTAATGGCCCCCATCACAGATACGCAGTATTTT. This translates into CSARDLMAPITDTQYF.

CDR3 loop: CASSLTEGLDTQYF. The DNA for the CDR3 is TGTGCCAGCAGCTTAACGGAAGGCTTAGATACGCAGTATTTT. This chain joins TRBV7-3 and TRBJ2-3; D is ambiguous. The length of the CDR3 is 14 residues. Trimming left V 0 bases short and J 5 bases short, with 9 bases between. Per germline, CDR1 SGHTA and CDR2 FQGTGA.

Here the CDR3 reads CASRDLDYYNEQFF. In nucleotides, the CDR3 is TGTGCCAGCAGGGATCTAGATTACTACAATGAGCAGTTCTTC. V gene TRBV2 combines with J gene TRBJ2-1; D gene ambiguous. Trimming stripped 6 bases from V and 3 bases from J, with 12 bases between. The length of the CDR3 is 14 residues. Germline V gene sequence: CDR1 SNHLY, CDR2 FYNNEI.

The rearrangement uses TRBV4-3 and TRBJ2-3; D perhaps matches TRBD2 (6 bases). Deletions cut 4 bases from V and 5 bases from J, with 22 bases between. CDR1 is LGHNA and CDR2 is YSLEER in the germline V gene. This CDR3 region has 17 residues. The CDR3 DNA reads as TGCGCCAGCAGCCGGTCCCTTAGCGGTGGGATTGGAGATACGCAGTATTTT. Encoded protein: CASSRSLSGGIGDTQYF.

This clonotype was detected only a few times. The rearrangement links TRBV15 to TRBJ1-2; D is unresolved. Germline V gives CDR1 LNHNV, CDR2 YYDKDF (reference sequence). This CDR3 is 13 amino acids long. Trimming removed 0 bases from V and 7 bases from J, with 9 bases in between. CDR3 amino acids: CATSREGLGGYTF. The CDR3 DNA follows: TGTGCCACCAGCAGAGAAGGGTTAGGTGGCTACACCTTC.

This chain uses TRBV4-1 with TRBJ2-7; D remains unclear. This CDR3 is built from 18 residues. Trimming removed 0 bases from V and 5 bases from J, with 23 bases in between. Germline V gene lookup returns CDR1 MGHRA and CDR2 YSYEKL. This CDR3 is CASSQDSLLNRRPNEQYF. The CDR3 nucleotides are TGCGCCAGCAGCCAAGATTCATTATTAAACCGGCGTCCGAACGAGCAGTACTTC.

This clonotype was found many times. The V call is TRBV6-1, the J call TRBJ2-5; D may match TRBD1 or TRBD2 (5 bases each). Trimming pared 2 bases from V and 6 bases from J, leaving 16 bases between. The CDR3 length is 15 residues. Per the germline V gene, CDR1 is MNHNS and CDR2 is SASEGT. The CDR3 sequence is CASSEKGTGGQTQYF. For the CDR3, the DNA is TGTGCCAGCAGTGAAAAAGGGACGGGCGGTCAGACCCAGTACTTC.

Details on this clonotype: One junction end disagrees with the germline gene, perhaps due to a read error. V usage is TRBV2 and J usage is TRBJ2-1, with a weak D call TRBD2 (5 bases). Germline values: CDR1 SNHLY, CDR2 FYNNEI. This CDR3 region has 14 residues. CDR3 in amino acids: CAISGLVRANEQFF. Written as DNA, the CDR3 is TGTGCCATCAGTGGACTGGTAAGGGCCAATGAGCAGTTCTTC.

This clonotype was seen a few times. The chain couples TRBV25-1 to TRBJ2-5, with 14 bases lining up with TRBD2. The CDR3 covers 20 residues. Germline V gene lookup returns CDR1 MGHDK and CDR2 SYGVNS. V was clipped by 1 base and J by 2 bases; unmatched bases: 12. CDR3 DNA: TGTGCCAGCAGTGAATCTCCCGGGACTAGCGGGGGCCCCACTCAAGAGACCCAGTACTTC. Protein: CASSESPGTSGGPTQETQYF.

This clonotype was picked up a small number of times. The V call is TRBV4-1, the J call TRBJ1-2; D perhaps matches TRBD1 (5 bases). Per the germline V gene, CDR1 is MGHRA and CDR2 is YSYEKL. The V and J ends lost 4 bases and 3 bases respectively, with 12 bases between them. CDR3 size: 14 residues. This CDR3 reads CASSLGAVDYGYTF. CDR3 DNA: TGCGCCAGCAGCCTCGGGGCCGTAGACTATGGCTACACCTTC.

This chain connects TRBV15 to TRBJ2-3; D is uncertain. CDR3 length: 18 residues. From germline, CDR1 is LNHNV and CDR2 YYDKDF (reference sequence). The V end was cut by 1 base, the J end by 0 bases, with 17 bases between. This CDR3 reads CATSRGELTRISTDTQYF. CDR3 in DNA: TGTGCCACCAGCAGAGGAGAACTCACAAGAATTAGCACAGATACGCAGTATTTT.

This clonotype was counted a few times. The CDR3 is CASSYDDIYEQYF. CDR3 nucleotides: TGTGCCAGCAGTTACGACGACATCTACGAGCAGTACTTC. This chain links TRBV6-2 or TRBV6-3 with TRBJ2-7; D remains unclear. From germline, CDR1 is MNHEY and CDR2 SVGEGT. The V gene lost 2 bases and the J gene lost 3 bases, with 8 bases spanning the gap. This CDR3 has 13 amino acids.

The chain recombines TRBV30 with TRBJ2-7; the D is unclear. The ends were cut back, 4 bases at V and 0 bases at J, with 10 bases in the middle. The germline V gene encodes CDR1 GTSNPN and CDR2 SVGIG (reference sequence). The CDR3 sequence is 13 residues long. The CDR3, as DNA: TGTGCCTGGAATCTGATTAGCTCCTACGAGCAGTACTTC. It codes for CAWNLISSYEQYF.

In its sample, this clonotype was seen once. Being one base from a much bigger clone, this may be a read error. The rearrangement joins TRBV20-1 to TRBJ2-5; D possibly matches TRBD1 or TRBD2 (7 bases each). The DNA end favors TRBJ2-1, so the J call may be wrong. The CDR3 is 13 residues long. Germline loops: CDR1 DFQATT, CDR2 SNEGSKA (reference sequence). The CDR3 DNA is TGCAGTGCTAGAACAGGGGAGGGCTACGAGCAGTTCTTC. This translates into CSARTGEGYEQFF.

The CDR3 coding sequence is TGTGCCAGCAGTCCGGGACAGGGAGGTAGCACCGGGGAGCTGTTTTTT. It codes for CASSPGQGGSTGELFF. The chain carries TRBV12-3 or TRBV12-4 and TRBJ2-2, with 9 bases that match TRBD1. J gave up 4 bases and V 5 bases, and 8 bases lay outside the gene matches. This CDR3 is 16 amino acids long.

This chain connects TRBV12-3 or TRBV12-4 to TRBJ1-2; D call uncertain. The CDR3 covers 13 residues. Trimming left V 4 bases short and J 4 bases short, with 10 bases between. The CDR3 DNA reads TGTGCCAGCAGTTCCAAAAACCCCTATGGCTACACCTTC. It translates to CASSSKNPYGYTF.

This clonotype has a handful of counts. Its ends do not fully match the called genes, so a read error is possible. The V gene is TRBV10-1, the J gene TRBJ1-1, with TRBD1 as a possible D gene (5 bases). This CDR3 has 13 residues. CDR1 is WNHNN, CDR2 SYGVQD, per germline (reference sequence). This chain's CDR3 is CASSQGGNTGAFF. CDR3 nucleotide sequence: TGCGCCAGCAGCCAGGGTGGGAACACTGGAGCTTTCTTT.

The chain's CDR3 is CSARANNEQFF. The CDR3 bases are TGCAGTGCTAGAGCCAATAATGAGCAGTTCTTC. This chain connects TRBV20-1 to TRBJ2-1; D gene ambiguous. The V gene's germline CDR1 is DFQATT and CDR2 SNEGSKA (reference sequence). This CDR3 contains 11 residues. The V end was cut by 1 base, the J end by 7 bases, with 5 bases between.

This clonotype turned up a few times. V usage is TRBV30 and J usage is TRBJ2-1; D not certain. This CDR3 contains 11 residues. The V gene lost 0 bases and the J gene lost 9 bases, with 6 bases spanning the gap. The V gene's germline CDR1 is GTSNPN and CDR2 SVGIG (reference sequence). CDR3 in amino acids: CAWSVSSEQFF. The CDR3 DNA reads TGTGCCTGGAGTGTATCTTCTGAGCAGTTCTTC.

The CDR3 spells CASITPGTGGYTF. DNA of the CDR3: TGTGCCAGCATCACCCCCGGGACAGGAGGCTACACCTTC. The chain employs TRBV2 and TRBJ2-7; the match to TRBD1 covers 8 bases. The end of the DNA is better explained by TRBJ1-2, so the J call may be wrong. Germline V CDR1 and CDR2: SNHLY, FYNNEI. The CDR3 spans 13 residues.

This clonotype showed up just a few times. The V call is TRBV7-2, the J call TRBJ2-2, with D perhaps matching TRBD1 (6 bases). V lost 3 bases and J 6 bases, leaving 14 bases between the germline ends. This CDR3 contains 15 residues. Per the germline V gene, CDR1 is SGHTA and CDR2 is FQGNSA. In nucleotides, the CDR3 is TGTGCCAGCAGCTTCGAAACCCACAGGGCCGGGGAGCTGTTTTTT. Its translation: CASSFETHRAGELFF.

The chain joins TRBV19 to TRBJ1-2; the D is unclear. The CDR3 length is 13 residues. The V and J ends lost 5 bases and 5 bases respectively, with 12 bases between them. The germline gives CDR1 LNHDA, CDR2 SQIVND (reference sequence). Here the CDR3 DNA reads TGTGCCAGTAGTCCGAACGATTTTTATGGCTACACCTTC. This codes for CASSPNDFYGYTF.

This clonotype was detected a few times. V usage is TRBV29-1 and J usage is TRBJ2-1; D perhaps matches TRBD1 (5 bases). The V end was cut by 8 bases, the J end by 0 bases, with 11 bases between. CDR3 size: 13 residues. Germline CDR1 reads SQVTM; CDR2 reads ANQGSEA. CDR3 bases: TGCAGCCTACAGGAAAGCTCCTACAATGAGCAGTTCTTC. Encoded protein: CSLQESSYNEQFF.

CDR3 in amino acids: CASSTGLAGGPTDTQYF. The CDR3 DNA reads TGTGCCAGCAGTACGGGACTAGCGGGAGGGCCAACAGATACGCAGTATTTT. V and J are TRBV28 and TRBJ2-3; 16 bases align to TRBD2. This CDR3 contains 17 residues. Germline V gene lookup returns CDR1 MDHEN and CDR2 SYDVKM. V lost 5 bases to trimming and J lost 3 bases; unmatched junction nucleotides: 5. Drawing the rest from reference TRBV28 and TRBJ2-3, the complete variable domain is DVKVTQSSRYLVKRTGEKVFLECVQDMDHENMFWYRQDPGLGLRLIYFSYDVKMKEKGDIPEGYSVSREKKERFSLILESASTNQTSMYLCASSTGLAGGPTDTQYFGPGTRLTVL.

The CDR3 spells CASQGAQNYGYTF. The CDR3 bases are TGTGCCAGCCAAGGGGCCCAGAACTATGGCTACACCTTC. This chain uses TRBV12-3 or TRBV12-4 with TRBJ1-2, with D perhaps matching TRBD1 (5 bases). CDR3 length: 13 residues. V was clipped by 8 bases and J by 2 bases, with 12 bases between them.